The present T cell receptor beta chain was sequenced within a study of T cells after yellow fever vaccination. As for the study in general: The authors prepared low-cell-number fractions using SMART-Seq v4 Ultra Low Input. The study's findings and limits: Detected again after the booster were most primary-vaccination clones, at nearly 97% CD4 and roughly 88% CD8. A minor fraction of clonotypes spanned both CD4 and CD8 compartments.

The CDR3 extends over 12 amino acids. V shed 4 bases and J shed 2 bases, with 7 bases lying between them. Germline V gives CDR1 SQVTM, CDR2 ANQGSEA. The TCR cDNA carried a universal primer site and UMIs from 5'RACE template switching. Each CDR3 protein gets one entry after TCRdb re-called the 5' RACE reads with MiXCR. Of about 630,000 distinct CDR3 sequences listed, approximately 13% are singletons. This clonotype was counted at least ten times. The antigen is unknown. The clonotype was recovered from a man younger than 45 who received the YFV17D yellow fever vaccine. The input for sequencing was PBMCs, taken on the day of the yellow fever booster vaccination. This chain links TRBV29-1 with TRBJ2-3, with no clear D. Here the CDR3 reads CSVAPFTDTQYF. The DNA for the CDR3 is TGCAGCGTTGCTCCATTCACAGATACGCAGTATTTT.